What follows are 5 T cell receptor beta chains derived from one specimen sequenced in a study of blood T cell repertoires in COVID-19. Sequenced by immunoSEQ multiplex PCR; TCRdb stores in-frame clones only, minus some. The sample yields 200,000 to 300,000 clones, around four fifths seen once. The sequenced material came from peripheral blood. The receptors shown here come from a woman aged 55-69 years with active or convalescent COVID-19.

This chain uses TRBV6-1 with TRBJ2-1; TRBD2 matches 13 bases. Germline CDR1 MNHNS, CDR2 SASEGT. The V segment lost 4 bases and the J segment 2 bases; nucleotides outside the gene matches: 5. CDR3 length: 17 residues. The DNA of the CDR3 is TGTGCCAGCAGTGGGGGAACTAGCGGGAGGGCCTACAATGAGCAGTTCTTC. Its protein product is CASSGGTSGRAYNEQFF.

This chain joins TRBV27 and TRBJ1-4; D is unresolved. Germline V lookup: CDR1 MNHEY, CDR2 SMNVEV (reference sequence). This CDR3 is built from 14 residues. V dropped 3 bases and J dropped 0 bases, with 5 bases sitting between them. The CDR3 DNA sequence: TGTGCCAGCAGTTTCGGAGCAACTAATGAAAAACTGTTTTTT. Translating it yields CASSFGATNEKLFF.

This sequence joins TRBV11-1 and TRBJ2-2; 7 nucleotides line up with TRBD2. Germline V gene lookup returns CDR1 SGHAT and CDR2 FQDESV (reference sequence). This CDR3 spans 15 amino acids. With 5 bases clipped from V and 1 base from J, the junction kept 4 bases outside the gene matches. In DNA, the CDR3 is TGTGCCAGCAGCCCAGGCGGGGGGAACACCGGGGAGCTGTTTTTT. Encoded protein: CASSPGGGNTGELFF.

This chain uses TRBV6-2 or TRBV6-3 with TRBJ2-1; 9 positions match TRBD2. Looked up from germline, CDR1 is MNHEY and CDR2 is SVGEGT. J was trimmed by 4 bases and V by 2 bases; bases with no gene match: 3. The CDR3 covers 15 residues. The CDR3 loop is CASSYRLAGYNEQFF. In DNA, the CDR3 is TGTGCCAGCAGTTACCGGCTAGCGGGATACAATGAGCAGTTCTTC.

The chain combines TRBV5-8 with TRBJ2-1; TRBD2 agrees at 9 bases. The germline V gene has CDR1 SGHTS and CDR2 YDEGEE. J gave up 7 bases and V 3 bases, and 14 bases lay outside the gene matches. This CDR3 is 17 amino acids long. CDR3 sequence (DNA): TGTGCCAGCAGCTGGGAATCCTTAGCGGGAGTGGGTAATGAGCAGTTCTTC. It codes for CASSWESLAGVGNEQFF.